A single sample is the source of the 3 T cell receptor beta chains below, sequenced in a study of identical twins. TCRdb itself ran the 5' RACE reads through MiXCR, one entry per CDR3 protein. The repertoire holds under 350,000 distinct CDR3 sequences, less than 9.5% seen once, with about 7.1% in the top ten. The same sample was also studied in work on yellow fever vaccine responses in identical twins.

Sequenced input: CD8+ T cells sorted from blood. These receptors originate from a woman aged 18-35 years in good health.

This clonotype showed up many times. V is TRBV6-2 or TRBV6-3 and J is TRBJ2-7, with 10 bases fitting TRBD2. CDR3 size: 16 residues. V shed 0 bases and J 2 bases; nucleotides not matched to a gene: 4. Germline V gene data show CDR1 as MNHEY and CDR2 as SVGEGT. CDR3 region: CASSYSSSGSPYEQYF. The CDR3 DNA follows: TGTGCCAGCAGTTACTCGTCTAGCGGGAGCCCCTACGAGCAGTACTTC.

The V and J genes are TRBV7-9 and TRBJ2-7; D is uncertain. Germline V lookup: CDR1 SEHNR, CDR2 FQNEAQ (reference sequence). This CDR3 is built from 16 residues. V lost 5 bases and J 3 bases, leaving 20 bases between the germline ends. The CDR3 DNA reads as TGTGCCAGCAGCCCCAACGAGATCGCCAGGCACTACGAGCAGTACTTC. Protein sequence: CASSPNEIARHYEQYF. The variable domain in full, completed from reference TRBV7-9 and TRBJ2-7, reads DTGVSQNPRHKITKRGQNVTFRCDPISEHNRLYWYRQTLGQGPEFLTYFQNEAQLEKSRLLSDRFSAERPKGSFSTLEIQRTEQGDSAMYLCASSPNEIARHYEQYFGPGTRLTVT.

V usage is TRBV29-1 and J usage is TRBJ2-3, with D tentatively TRBD2 (7 bases). Between the trimmed V and J ends, which lost 3 bases and 5 bases, there was a span of 12 bases. CDR1 and CDR2 (germline): SQVTM, ANQGSEA. The CDR3 runs 13 residues. CDR3 bases: TGCAGCGTTGAGGGGGGGGCGGGAGATACGCAGTATTTT. Its protein product is CSVEGGAGDTQYF.